This T cell receptor beta chain originates from a study of CD8+CD57+ T cells in acquired aplastic anemia. Patients included in sequencing had previously demonstrated CD8+CD57+ cell expansion by flow cytometry. The cohort consisted entirely of patients having severe acquired aplastic anemia. The study sampled blood from patients who had received no therapy. The template for TCR beta VDJ and CDR3 sequence profiling was genomic DNA. MiXCR, run by TCRdb on the reads, gives a single entry per CDR3 protein. The profile covers roughly 93,000 distinct CDR3 sequences, with around 68% appearing a single time and over 55% taken by the ten largest. Concerning this clonotype itself: The junction does not match germline at one end; this may be a read error.

The germline gives CDR1 MGHDK, CDR2 SYGVNS. This CDR3 is 12 amino acids long. The TCR was taken from a human donor with aplastic anemia. The rearrangement links TRBV25-1 to TRBJ2-1, with D uncertain. Input material: sorted CD4+, CD8+, or CD8+CD57+ T cells (not recorded which) from PBMCs. In DNA form, the CDR3 reads TGTGCCAGCAGTGCTCTGGGCAATGAGCAGATCTTC. The encoded protein is CASSALGNEQIF.